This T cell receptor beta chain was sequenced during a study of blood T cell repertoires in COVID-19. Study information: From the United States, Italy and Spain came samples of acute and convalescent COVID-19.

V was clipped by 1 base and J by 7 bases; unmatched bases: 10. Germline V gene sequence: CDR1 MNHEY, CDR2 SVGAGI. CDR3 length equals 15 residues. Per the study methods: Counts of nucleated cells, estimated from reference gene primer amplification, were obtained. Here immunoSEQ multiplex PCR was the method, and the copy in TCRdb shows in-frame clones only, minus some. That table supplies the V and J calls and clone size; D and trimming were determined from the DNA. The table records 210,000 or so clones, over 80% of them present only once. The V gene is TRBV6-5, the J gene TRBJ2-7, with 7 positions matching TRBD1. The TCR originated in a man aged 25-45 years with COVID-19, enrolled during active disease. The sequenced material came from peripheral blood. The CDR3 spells CASSYWAVGGIEQYF. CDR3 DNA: TGTGCCAGCAGTTACTGGGCGGTAGGGGGCATAGAGCAGTACTTC.